This T cell receptor beta chain was documented in a study of blood T cell repertoires in COVID-19. This clone was seen a few times. TCRdb keeps only in-frame clones here, not all; method: immunoSEQ multiplex PCR. Here the sample spans fewer than 250,000 clones, roughly nine tenths being singletons. This TCR was sampled from a man aged 40-55 years with acute or convalescent COVID-19. The material sequenced was peripheral blood.

CDR3 DNA sequence: TGTGCCAGCAGCCAAATTAGTGGCTACGAGCAGTACTTC. Translated: CASSQISGYEQYF. J is TRBJ2-7 and V is TRBV3-1 (or the pseudogene TRBV3-2), with D uncertain. V lost 2 bases to trimming and J lost 3 bases, with 8 bases between them. The V gene's germline CDR1 is LGHDT and CDR2 YNNKEL (reference sequence). The CDR3 runs to 13 residues.